These 20 T cell receptor beta chains originate from one sample sequenced in a study of low-dose radiotherapy and immunotherapy resistance in tumors. Time point defined: after trial treatment. Sample treatment: LDRT plus nivolumab, ipilimumab, low-dose cyclophosphamide and aspirin (RACIN trial). Covering alpha and beta chains, TRAV- and TRBV-specific primers were used for the first-strand cDNA. TCR amplification ran roughly 20 PCR cycles using constant-region and V-primer adapter primers. Using its own MiXCR run on the reads, TCRdb lists one record per CDR3 protein. The sample holds around 60,000 distinct CDR3 sequences, around 23% seen once. Sequencing was performed on PBMCs, taken after low-dose radiotherapy plus immunotherapy. The receptors derive from a male donor with prostate cancer.

In this sample, this clonotype turned up many times. The J gene is TRBJ2-4, the V gene TRBV28; 8 bases agree with TRBD2. CDR1 MDHEN and CDR2 SYDVKM come from the germline V gene. This CDR3 has 15 residues. The V gene end was trimmed by 2 bases and the J gene end by 6 bases; junction bases not matched to a gene: 6. CDR3 sequence reads: CASSLQREMTNIQYF. CDR3 bases: TGTGCCAGCAGTTTACAGCGGGAGATGACAAACATTCAGTACTTC.

As regards this clonotype: A far larger clone lies a single base away; this is likely a read error. The CDR3 region has the DNA TGTGCCAGCAGGGAACTAGCGGAGACCCAGTACTTC. It yields the protein CASRELAETQYF. The chain joins TRBV6-6 to TRBJ2-5; 7 bases align to TRBD2. The CDR3 is 12 amino acids. V dropped 6 bases and J dropped 5; count of bases not matched to a gene: 3. In germline, CDR1 is MNHNY, CDR2 SVGAGI (reference sequence).

This clonotype was seen repeatedly, ten times or more. The J gene is TRBJ2-3, the V gene TRBV4-3; D ambiguous. The CDR3 has 14 residues. The germline V gene has CDR1 LGHNA and CDR2 YSLEER. Trimming removed 3 bases from V and 0 bases from J, with 7 bases in between. CDR3 region: CASSQGVSTDTQYF. The CDR3 region has the DNA TGCGCCAGCAGCCAGGGCGTAAGCACAGATACGCAGTATTTT.

This clonotype was observed at least ten times. The CDR3 sequence is CASGLGQVGETQYF. Here the CDR3 DNA reads TGTGCTAGTGGTTTGGGGCAGGTCGGGGAGACCCAGTACTTC. The chain is built from TRBV12-5 and TRBJ2-5; D gene uncertain. Trimming took 1 base from V and 5 from J, leaving 11 bases between them. The CDR3 runs 14 residues. Germline V lookup: CDR1 LGHNT, CDR2 FRNRAP. The entire variable domain, with the rest obtained from reference TRBV12-5 and TRBJ2-5, is as follows: DARVTQTPRHKVTEMGQEVTMRCQPILGHNTVFWYRQTMMQGLELLAYFRNRAPLDDSGMPKDRFSAEMPDATLATLKIQPSEPRDSAVYFCASGLGQVGETQYFGPGTRLLVL.

The chain couples TRBV4-3 to TRBJ1-2, with D uncertain. V was trimmed by 1 base and J by 4 bases, leaving 13 bases between them. This CDR3 contains 15 residues. From germline, CDR1 is LGHNA and CDR2 YSLEER. The CDR3 DNA reads as TGCGCCAGCAGCCAAGCGGCTCAGAGCTCCTATGGCTACACCTTC. Its protein product is CASSQAAQSSYGYTF.

This clonotype came up many times. This chain links TRBV15 with TRBJ2-5, with TRBD1 matching 9 bases. Germline-derived CDR1 and CDR2 are LNHNV and YYDKDF (reference sequence). The CDR3 is 15 residues long. J gave up 7 bases and V 0 bases, and 6 bases lay outside the gene matches. The CDR3 spells CATSREGRQGGTQYF. The CDR3, as DNA: TGTGCCACCAGCAGAGAGGGTAGACAGGGGGGGACCCAGTACTTC.

Many counts were recorded for this clonotype. The rearrangement links TRBV11-2 to TRBJ1-5; D call uncertain. The CDR3 runs to 15 residues. The germline V gene has CDR1 SGHAT and CDR2 FQNNGV. Deletions cut 1 base from V and 6 bases from J, with 13 bases between. This CDR3 reads CASSLGVGPGQPQHF. The CDR3 region has the DNA TGTGCCAGCAGCTTAGGGGTCGGGCCGGGTCAGCCCCAGCATTTT.

Worth noting for this clonotype: This likely traces to a read error, being one base from a far larger clone. CDR3 amino acids: CASSWTGVDEQFF. For the CDR3, the DNA is TGTGCCAGCAGTTGGACAGGGGTCGATGAGCAGTTCTTC. The chain couples TRBV2 to TRBJ2-1, with 9 positions matching TRBD1. The CDR3 is 13 residues long. In germline, CDR1 is SNHLY, CDR2 FYNNEI. Unmatched junction bases numbered 4, after V lost 5 bases and J lost 8 bases.

This clonotype has a handful of counts. This chain connects TRBV20-1 to TRBJ2-5, with TRBD2 matching 8 bases. The CDR3 covers 13 residues. Germline V gives CDR1 DFQATT, CDR2 SNEGSKA (reference sequence). Germline trimming cut 1 base from V and 5 bases from J; bases unmatched to any gene: 3. In nucleotides, the CDR3 is TGCAGTGCTAGAGGGACTAGCCGCGAGACCCAGTACTTC. Its translation is CSARGTSRETQYF.

This clonotype showed up many times. The chain is built from TRBV6-1 and TRBJ2-7, with a possible D match to TRBD2 (6 bases). The germline gives CDR1 MNHNS, CDR2 SASEGT. This CDR3 comprises 15 residues. V was trimmed by 4 bases and J by 3 bases, leaving 16 bases between them. CDR3 sequence: CASSVPRLGVYEQYF. The CDR3 nucleotides are TGTGCCAGCAGTGTCCCCCGACTAGGAGTCTACGAGCAGTACTTC.

At least ten counts were recorded for this clonotype. This chain links TRBV7-9 with TRBJ2-6, with D possibly matching TRBD2 (6 bases). CDR3 size: 19 residues. From germline, CDR1 is SEHNR and CDR2 FQNEAQ (reference sequence). V was clipped by 7 bases and J by 1 base, with 23 bases between them. CDR3 coding DNA: TGTGCCAGCACGGAGGGGAGCGTCAGGGTAGCATCTGGGGCCAACGTCCTGACTTTC. Translated, it gives CASTEGSVRVASGANVLTF.

This clonotype was found many times. This chain's CDR3 is CASSSPGQGGTEAFF. The CDR3 nucleotides are TGTGCCAGCAGCTCGCCGGGACAGGGAGGTACTGAAGCTTTCTTT. This chain joins TRBV5-4 and TRBJ1-1; 9 positions agree with TRBD1. Germline CDR1 SGHNT, CDR2 YYREEE (reference sequence). Trimming at V came to 3 bases and at J to 5 bases, leaving 8 bases not matched to a gene. This CDR3 region has 15 residues.

The J gene is TRBJ2-1, the V gene TRBV9; D unresolved. V was clipped by 0 bases and J by 10 bases, with 5 bases between them. CDR3 size: 11 residues. Germline CDR1 and CDR2: SGDLS and YYNGEE. The CDR3 is CASSVGVEQFF. For the CDR3, the DNA is TGTGCCAGCAGCGTAGGAGTGGAGCAGTTCTTC.

The chain employs TRBV4-3 and TRBJ2-7; 9 nucleotides line up with TRBD2. Germline assignment: CDR1 LGHNA and CDR2 YSLEER. V was pared by 0 bases and J by 2 bases, with 2 bases of the junction left unmatched. CDR3 length: 15 amino acids. CDR3 sequence (DNA): TGCGCCAGCAGCCAAGATGCGGGGGGGGCCTACGAGCAGTACTTC. Translation: CASSQDAGGAYEQYF.

This clonotype was observed at least ten times. The chain has TRBV7-9 and TRBJ1-3; D is undetermined. The ends were cut back, 5 bases at V and 9 bases at J, with 8 bases in the middle. CDR1 is SEHNR and CDR2 is FQNEAQ in the germline V gene (reference sequence). The CDR3 extends over 11 amino acids. CDR3 residues: CASSQRVTIYF. The DNA for the CDR3 is TGTGCCAGCAGCCAACGAGTCACCATATATTTT.

By frequency in the sample, this clonotype is medium-sized (0.01 to 0.1%). This chain connects TRBV4-2 to TRBJ2-7; the D is unclear. The V end lost 0 bases, the J end lost 0 bases, and 0 bases lay between the germline ends. The CDR3 has 12 residues. The germline gives CDR1 LGHNA, CDR2 YNFKEQ. The CDR3 sequence is CASSQDSYEQYF. The CDR3 DNA sequence: TGTGCCAGCAGCCAAGACTCCTACGAGCAGTACTTC.

This clonotype was found many times. CDR3 protein: CASSSRERTTDTQYF. In DNA, the CDR3 is TGTGCCAGCAGCTCCCGTGAGCGGACCACAGATACGCAGTATTTT. The V call is TRBV6-5, the J call TRBJ2-3; tentative D call: TRBD2 (5 bases). There are 15 residues in the CDR3. Between the trimmed V and J ends, which lost 6 bases and 2 bases, there was a span of 15 bases. Germline V gives CDR1 MNHEY, CDR2 SVGAGI.

This clonotype has at least ten counts. A read error may account for a junction end that differs from germline. This rearrangement joins TRBV5-1 to TRBJ2-2; 7 nucleotides match TRBD1. CDR1 is SGHRS and CDR2 is YFSETQ in the germline V gene. The CDR3 spans 14 residues. CDR3: CASRDSLGLGELFF. Written as DNA, the CDR3 is TGTGCCAGCAGGGACAGTCTTGGTCTCGGGGAGCTGTTTTTT.

Many counts were recorded for this clonotype. The chain combines TRBV5-1 with TRBJ2-7, with D possibly TRBD2 on 6 matching bases. Germline CDR1 reads SGHRS; CDR2 reads YFSETQ. Between the trimmed V and J ends, which lost 7 bases and 1 base, there was a span of 12 bases. This CDR3 has 13 amino acids. The CDR3 loop reads CASRWGRSYEQYF. The CDR3 DNA reads TGCGCCAGCCGATGGGGGAGGTCCTACGAGCAGTACTTC.

There are many counts of this clonotype. The rearrangement joins TRBV6-2 or TRBV6-3 to TRBJ1-4; 7 positions agree with TRBD1. The CDR3 runs 15 residues. With V trimmed by 3 bases and J by 6 bases, 7 bases remained unmatched. CDR1 and CDR2 from the germline V gene are MNHEY and SVGEGT. The CDR3 DNA reads as TGTGCCAGCAGTTATAGCCAGGGGGGGGATGAAAAACTGTTTTTT. This translates into CASSYSQGGDEKLFF.